A selection of T cell receptor beta chains follows, all from one sample in a study of blood T cell repertoires in COVID-19. Some clones are missing from TCRdb's copy, which holds only in-frame ones; the method was immunoSEQ multiplex PCR. The data hold 400,000 to 550,000 clones, with approximately 90% observed a single time. Source material: peripheral blood. The source is a woman younger than 45 with acute or convalescent COVID-19. Both conserved end residues are part of each CDR3. D genes are given only for firm matches. Size is stated for part of the rows, as once, few or many counts, or as a class when the clone is expanded.

j_call clone_size v_call d_call cdr3_aa cdr3_nt
TRBJ2-1 NA TRBV11-2 TRBD1 CASRQGAFYNEQFF TGTGCCAGCAGACAGGGGGCATTCTACAATGAGCAGTTCTTC
TRBJ1-1 NA TRBV29-1 TRBD1 CSADRDSGAFF TGCAGCGCAGACCGGGACAGCGGAGCTTTCTTT
TRBJ2-3 once TRBV5-8 NA CARKSVTTDTQYF TGTGCCAGAAAAAGCGTTACCACAGATACGCAGTATTTT
TRBJ2-2 once TRBV30 TRBD2 CAWFASGGRSGELFF TGTGCCTGGTTCGCTAGCGGGGGGAGATCCGGGGAGCTGTTTTTT
TRBJ1-5 NA TRBV5-8 NA CASAIGDNQPQHF TGTGCCAGCGCCATAGGGGACAATCAGCCCCAGCATTTT
TRBJ1-2 NA TRBV20-1 TRBD1 CSATDRARNGYTF TGCAGTGCTACTGACAGGGCTAGGAATGGCTACACCTTC
TRBJ1-3 NA TRBV3-1/TRBV3-2 NA CASSLRSGNTIYF TGTGCCAGCAGCCTCCGCTCTGGAAACACCATATATTTT
TRBJ2-3 NA TRBV5-1 NA CASSLGTVTDTQYF TGCGCCAGCAGCCTAGGGACTGTCACAGATACGCAGTATTTT
TRBJ2-7 NA TRBV10-2 NA CASSDIFYEQYF TGCGCCAGCAGTGACATTTTCTACGAGCAGTACTTC
TRBJ2-1 NA TRBV5-1 TRBD2 CASETSGGAGEQFF TGCGCCAGCGAAACTAGCGGGGGGGCAGGAGAGCAGTTCTTC
TRBJ1-6 NA TRBV5-4 TRBD1 CASSLRGLESPLHF TGTGCCAGCAGCCTCAGGGGGCTCGAATCACCCCTCCACTTT
TRBJ1-2 NA TRBV19 NA CASHFRDLYGYTF TGTGCCTCCCATTTCCGGGATCTCTATGGCTACACCTTC
TRBJ2-7 NA TRBV5-6 NA CASSLSSYEQYF TGTGCCAGCAGCTTGTCGAGCTACGAGCAGTACTTC
TRBJ1-1 NA TRBV5-6 NA CASSLEIGWRTEAFF TGTGCCAGCAGCTTGGAAATAGGTTGGAGGACTGAAGCTTTCTTT
TRBJ2-7 NA TRBV19 TRBD1 CASSGTGETTIDEQYF TGTGCCAGTAGCGGGACAGGGGAAACCACTATCGACGAGCAGTACTTC
TRBJ2-5 NA TRBV7-7 TRBD2 CASSPGTSGARPETQYF TGTGCCAGCAGCCCTGGGACTAGCGGGGCCCGACCGGAGACCCAGTACTTC
TRBJ1-2 once TRBV19 NA CAEQNLGLNYGYTF TGTGCCGAACAAAATTTGGGACTGAACTATGGCTACACCTTC
TRBJ2-1 NA TRBV9 TRBD2 CASTPWRGIYNEQFF TGTGCCAGCACACCCTGGCGGGGGATTTACAATGAGCAGTTCTTC
TRBJ1-1 NA TRBV5-6 NA CASSFGGVNTEAFF TGTGCCAGCAGCTTCGGAGGGGTGAACACTGAAGCTTTCTTT
TRBJ2-5 NA TRBV5-1 NA CASSLEPGIMKTQYF TGCGCCAGCAGCTTGGAACCGGGAATAATGAAGACCCAGTACTTC
TRBJ1-2 NA TRBV3-1/TRBV3-2 NA CASSLRGQANYGYTF TGTGCCAGCAGCCTTAGGGGCCAGGCAAACTATGGCTACACCTTC
TRBJ2-7 NA TRBV20-1 NA CSARVAGEQYF TGCAGTGCTAGAGTGGCCGGGGAGCAGTACTTC
TRBJ2-1 NA TRBV7-2 TRBD1 CASSWGQGSYNEQFF TGTGCCAGCAGCTGGGGACAGGGGAGTTACAATGAGCAGTTCTTC
TRBJ1-1 NA TRBV27 NA CASSSRQTYYTEAFF TGTGCCAGCAGTTCGCGGCAGACCTATTACACTGAAGCTTTCTTT
TRBJ1-5 NA TRBV2 NA CASGGTGNQPQHF TGTGCCAGCGGGGGGACGGGGAATCAGCCCCAGCATTTT
TRBJ2-1 NA TRBV5-1 TRBD2 CASSLGSSGRYNEQFF TGCGCCAGCAGCTTGGGATCCAGCGGGAGATACAATGAGCAGTTCTTC
TRBJ1-2 NA TRBV5-1 NA CASSVRDFRYGYTF TGCGCCAGCAGCGTCCGGGACTTTCGATATGGCTACACCTTC
TRBJ1-6 few TRBV7-9 NA CASSLEPQGGSPLHF TGTGCCAGCAGCTTAGAACCGCAGGGCGGCTCACCCCTCCACTTT
TRBJ2-1 NA TRBV4-1 TRBD2 CASSPGLRGGSYNEQFF TGCGCCAGCAGCCCAGGACTGCGGGGGGGTTCCTACAATGAGCAGTTCTTC
TRBJ2-7 NA TRBV7-6 NA CASSDTQTWDEQYF TGTGCCAGCAGCGACACCCAAACTTGGGACGAGCAGTACTTC
TRBJ2-7 NA TRBV2 TRBD2 CASSGRLAGAFEQYF TGTGCCAGCAGTGGTCGACTAGCGGGGGCTTTCGAGCAGTACTTC
TRBJ1-1 NA TRBV9 NA CASSVGYQGYTEAFF TGTGCCAGCAGCGTAGGGTATCAGGGGTACACTGAAGCTTTCTTT
TRBJ1-5 NA TRBV4-1 NA CASSQPGLKDQPQHF TGCGCCAGCAGCCAGCCGGGACTGAAGGATCAGCCCCAGCATTTT
TRBJ1-6 NA TRBV4-1 NA CASSQVPGSNSPLHF TGCGCCAGCAGCCAAGTTCCAGGGTCTAATTCACCCCTCCACTTT
TRBJ1-5 NA TRBV15 NA CATSRLTDTQPQHF TGTGCCACCAGCAGATTAACCGACACTCAGCCCCAGCATTTT
TRBJ2-7 once TRBV19 TRBD2 CASSTPTRLAGGLVEQYF TGTGCCAGTAGCACACCCACGCGGTTAGCGGGGGGGCTGGTCGAGCAGTACTTC
TRBJ1-2 NA TRBV6-2/TRBV6-3 NA CASSLDGGPYGYTF TGTGCCAGCAGCCTGGACGGAGGCCCCTATGGCTACACCTTC
TRBJ1-2 NA TRBV29-1 TRBD1 CSVVGQGAYGYTF TGCAGCGTTGTGGGGCAGGGGGCCTATGGCTACACCTTC
TRBJ2-1 NA TRBV10-3 NA CAISDSIGPAGEQFF TGTGCCATCAGTGACTCGATTGGCCCCGCGGGAGAGCAGTTCTTC
TRBJ1-2 NA TRBV5-4 NA CASSDQTQIGGAAGYTF TGTGCCAGCAGCGACCAGACCCAAATTGGGGGGGCGGCTGGCTACACCTTC
TRBJ1-1 NA TRBV5-1 TRBD1 CASSLKIPQGTTEAFF TGCGCCAGCAGCCTTAAGATACCACAGGGGACGACTGAAGCTTTCTTT
TRBJ2-6 once TRBV5-6 TRBD1 CASSLVSRGLSGANVLTF TGTGCCAGCAGCTTGGTTTCCAGGGGGCTTTCTGGGGCCAACGTCCTGACTTTC
TRBJ2-2 NA TRBV5-1 TRBD1 CASSLQGGLNTGELFF TGCGCCAGCAGCTTGCAAGGGGGCTTAAATACCGGGGAGCTGTTTTTT
TRBJ1-3 NA TRBV7-2 NA CASSLAGARGNTIYF TGTGCCAGCAGCTTAGCGGGGGCGCGAGGAAACACCATATATTTT
TRBJ2-5 NA TRBV3-1/TRBV3-2 TRBD1 CASSQHAAQGARETQYF TGTGCCAGCAGCCAACACGCGGCCCAGGGGGCTCGAGAGACCCAGTACTTC
TRBJ2-6 NA TRBV29-1 NA CSGPQGTPLWGANVLTF TGCAGCGGCCCACAGGGGACTCCTCTTTGGGGGGCCAACGTCCTGACTTTC
TRBJ2-1 NA TRBV29-1 NA CSVVLNEQFF TGCAGCGTTGTACTTAATGAGCAGTTCTTC
TRBJ1-1 once TRBV29-1 TRBD1 CSAPGTGNTEAFF TGCAGCGCCCCCGGGACAGGGAACACTGAAGCTTTCTTT
TRBJ2-3 NA TRBV20-1 TRBD2 CSASLGREGGRTQYF TGCAGTGCTAGTCTCGGCAGGGAGGGAGGGCGTACGCAGTATTTT
TRBJ1-6 NA TRBV5-6 NA CASIDRRRNNSPLHF TGTGCCAGCATTGATCGGAGACGGAATAATTCACCCCTCCACTTT